The rows below give T cell receptor beta chains drawn from one sample of a study of T cells in Graves' hyperthyroidism and ophthalmopathy. TCRdb analysed the multiplex PCR reads with MiXCR anew, one entry per CDR3 protein. Counted here are approximately 300,000 distinct CDR3 sequences, approximately 15% occurring once; the ten biggest clones make up around 61%. The specimen sequenced was blood. All receptors derive from a woman between 55 and 75 years old with Graves' ophthalmopathy. The CDR3 runs from the conserved cysteine through the conserved F or W. D genes are given only for firm matches. Some rows have no size entry. The others give once, few or many, or a class for an expanded clone.

d_call,j_call,clone_size,v_call,cdr3_aa,cdr3_nt
.,TRBJ2-4,few,TRBV3-1,CASSQTTVKNIQYF,TGTGCCAGCAGCCAAACGACAGTTAAAAACATTCAGTACTTC
TRBD1,TRBJ1-1,many,TRBV2,CASTFETGTAFF,TGTGCCAGCACTTTCGAGACAGGGACAGCTTTCTTT
TRBD2,TRBJ2-3,few,TRBV5-4,CASTDGLAGKSPDTQYF,TGTGCCAGCACCGACGGACTAGCGGGAAAGAGTCCAGATACGCAGTATTTT
TRBD2,TRBJ2-7,few,TRBV19,CASRKSSGTLSYEQYF,TGTGCCAGTAGGAAAAGTAGCGGGACCCTCTCCTACGAGCAGTACTTC
.,TRBJ1-4,few,TRBV28,CASSLWAVTNEKLFF,TGTGCCAGCAGTTTATGGGCCGTTACTAATGAAAAACTGTTTTTT
TRBD1,TRBJ1-5,.,TRBV12-5,CASGSPEDRDEGQPQHF,TGTGCTAGTGGTTCACCAGAGGACAGGGATGAGGGTCAGCCCCAGCATTTT
TRBD2,TRBJ2-7,many,TRBV2,CASTGTSGTYEQYF,TGTGCCAGCACCGGGACTAGCGGAACCTACGAGCAGTACTTC
TRBD2,TRBJ2-1,.,TRBV28,CASSYSREGLNEQLF,TGTGCCAGCAGTTACAGTCGGGAGGGCCTTAATGAGCAGCTCTTC
.,TRBJ1-2,many,TRBV7-2,CASSFGVGTGYTF,TGTGCCAGCAGCTTTGGCGTGGGGACGGGCTACACCTTC
TRBD2,TRBJ2-5,few,TRBV28,CASRSSGETQYF,TGTGCCAGCAGGTCTAGCGGAGAGACCCAGTACTTC
TRBD1,TRBJ2-2,many,TRBV7-3,CASSAGTGAGELFF,TGTGCCAGCAGCGCAGGGACAGGGGCCGGGGAGCTGTTTTTT
TRBD2,TRBJ2-5,few,TRBV19,CASSASGPRETQYF,TGTGCCAGTAGCGCTAGCGGGCCCCGGGAGACCCAGTACTTC
.,TRBJ2-5,many,TRBV20-1,CSARDVGETQYF,TGCAGTGCTAGAGATGTAGGAGAGACCCAGTACTTC
TRBD2,TRBJ2-1,many,TRBV7-2,CASSLGYASGSHEQFF,TGTGCCAGCAGCTTAGGATACGCTAGCGGGAGCCATGAGCAGTTCTTC
TRBD1,TRBJ2-1,many,TRBV15,CATSRDFGTGTNEQFF,TGTGCCACCAGCAGAGATTTTGGGACAGGGACGAATGAGCAGTTCTTC
.,TRBJ2-5,few,TRBV5-4,CASSSGSDRETQYF,TGTGCCAGCAGCTCGGGGTCGGACCGGGAGACCCAGTACTTC
.,TRBJ2-7,.,TRBV19,CASSIGSLSYEQYF,TGTGCCAGTAGTATCGGGTCTCTCTCCTACGAGCAGTACTTC
.,TRBJ2-2,.,TRBV20-1,CSARDAGTANTGELFF,TGCAGTGCTAGAGATGCCGGGACGGCGAACACCGGGGAGCTGTTTTTT
TRBD1,TRBJ1-2,many,TRBV27,CASSPQGFYGYTF,TGTGCCAGCAGTCCACAGGGGTTCTATGGCTACACCTTC
TRBD2,TRBJ2-5,few,TRBV5-1,CASSLVAGGYQETQYF,TGCGCCAGCAGCTTGGTTGCGGGGGGATACCAAGAGACCCAGTACTTC
TRBD2,TRBJ2-1,once,TRBV12-3/TRBV12-4,CASSRPAGGQFNEQFF,TGTGCCAGCAGTCGCCCAGCGGGAGGGCAGTTCAATGAGCAGTTCTTC
TRBD2,TRBJ2-5,few,TRBV12-3/TRBV12-4,CASSPRTSGAIFTQYF,TGTGCCAGCAGTCCTCGGACTAGCGGGGCCATTTTTACCCAGTACTTC
.,TRBJ2-1,.,TRBV10-3,CAIGREYEQFF,TGTGCCATCGGCCGAGAGTATGAGCAGTTCTTC
.,TRBJ2-7,.,TRBV4-2,CASSQEGLTSYEQYF,TGTGCCAGCAGCCAAGAGGGACTGACCTCCTACGAGCAGTACTTC
.,TRBJ1-1,many,TRBV6-1,CASRTEGQGQITEAFF,TGTGCCAGCAGAACGGAGGGTCAGGGGCAAATCACTGAAGCTTTCTTT
.,TRBJ2-3,many,TRBV7-3,CASSPAGGGTDTQYF,TGTGCCAGCAGCCCAGCTGGAGGGGGGACAGATACGCAGTATTTT
TRBD2,TRBJ2-7,few,TRBV6-1,CASSPYGVAGGWEQYF,TGTGCCAGCAGTCCCTACGGCGTAGCGGGAGGGTGGGAGCAGTACTTC
TRBD2,TRBJ2-1,.,TRBV27,CASSLSPSGFEQFF,TGTGCCAGCAGTTTATCGCCTAGCGGGTTTGAGCAGTTCTTC
.,TRBJ1-5,.,TRBV7-2,CASSFTGTQPQHF,TGTGCCAGCAGCTTTACAGGGACTCAGCCCCAGCATTTT
TRBD1,TRBJ2-3,many,TRBV5-1,CASSLAKDRVGDTQYF,TGCGCCAGCAGCTTGGCCAAGGACAGGGTTGGGGATACGCAGTATTTT
.,TRBJ2-1,many,TRBV6-2/TRBV6-3,CASRKPGSDHNEQFF,TGTGCCAGCAGAAAACCCGGGTCGGATCACAATGAGCAGTTCTTC
.,TRBJ1-1,many,TRBV6-2/TRBV6-3,CASSYSFSEAFF,TGTGCCAGCAGTTACAGCTTTTCTGAAGCTTTCTTT
TRBD2,TRBJ2-7,few,TRBV6-1,CASSQTGSGRWPYEQYF,TGTGCCAGCAGCCAGACAGGGAGCGGGAGGTGGCCCTACGAGCAGTACTTC
.,TRBJ1-6,many,TRBV2,CASSQAQGGSPLHF,TGTGCCAGCAGTCAAGCGCAGGGAGGTTCACCCCTCCACTTT
TRBD1,TRBJ2-7,many,TRBV25-1,CASSPLPTGGRYEQYF,TGTGCCAGCAGTCCCCTCCCGACAGGGGGACGGTACGAGCAGTACTTC
.,TRBJ1-2,many,TRBV12-3/TRBV12-4,CASSLVPQGGYTF,TGTGCCAGCAGTTTAGTCCCACAGGGTGGCTACACCTTC
TRBD2,TRBJ2-7,many,TRBV6-2/TRBV6-3,CASIRGRTASQQYF,TGTGCCAGCATCCGCGGGAGGACGGCCTCTCAGCAGTACTTC
TRBD2,TRBJ2-1,many,TRBV7-2,CASKRTSGISNEQFF,TGTGCCAGCAAAAGGACTAGCGGGATCAGCAATGAGCAGTTCTTC
TRBD1,TRBJ1-4,many,TRBV7-2,CASSLAGQGTEKLFF,TGTGCCAGCAGCTTAGCGGGACAGGGGACTGAAAAACTGTTTTTT
TRBD2,TRBJ2-7,many,TRBV7-2,CASSLLAGEDEQYF,TGTGCCAGCAGCTTACTAGCGGGAGAAGACGAGCAGTACTTC
TRBD1,TRBJ2-3,many,TRBV29-1,CSVVDRGGDTQYF,TGCAGCGTTGTGGACAGGGGCGGAGATACGCAGTATTTT
.,TRBJ1-1,many,TRBV12-3/TRBV12-4,CASSFSGKNTEAFF,TGTGCCAGCAGTTTTAGCGGGAAGAACACTGAAGCTTTCTTT
TRBD1,TRBJ1-5,many,TRBV6-6,CASSYPRPGQGIQPQHF,TGTGCCAGCAGTTATCCTCGTCCGGGACAGGGGATTCAGCCCCAGCATTTT
TRBD1,TRBJ1-5,many,TRBV6-1,CASTDRVRQPQHF,TGTGCCAGCACCGACAGGGTAAGACAGCCCCAGCATTTT
.,TRBJ1-1,few,TRBV18,CASSPNRPGSNTEAFF,TGTGCCAGCTCACCAAATCGTCCAGGGTCGAACACTGAAGCTTTCTTT
.,TRBJ2-5,many,TRBV30,CAWRRDVTETQYF,TGTGCCTGGCGCAGGGATGTTACGGAGACCCAGTACTTC
TRBD1,TRBJ2-7,many,TRBV20-1,CSARDPGGSYEQYF,TGCAGTGCTAGAGATCCAGGGGGCTCCTACGAGCAGTACTTC
.,TRBJ1-5,many,TRBV6-2/TRBV6-3,CASSYGQSSSNQPQHF,TGTGCCAGCAGTTACGGACAATCATCTAGCAATCAGCCCCAGCATTTT
.,TRBJ1-1,many,TRBV5-1,CASSPDGRNTEAFF,TGCGCCAGCAGCCCGGACGGCAGGAACACTGAAGCTTTCTTT
TRBD1,TRBJ1-1,.,TRBV12-3/TRBV12-4,CASSPFRQGRAFF,TGTGCCAGCAGTCCCTTCAGACAGGGTCGAGCTTTCTTT
TRBD2,TRBJ2-5,many,TRBV2,CASSVLGGSQETQYF,TGTGCCAGCAGTGTTCTTGGCGGGAGTCAGGAGACCCAGTACTTC
.,TRBJ1-5,.,TRBV4-2,CASSPLGGEDQPQHF,TGTGCCAGCAGCCCCCTAGGTGGGGAGGATCAGCCCCAGCATTTT
.,TRBJ2-7,few,TRBV7-2,CASSIYLCSVEGGVSYEQYF,.